This T cell receptor beta chain was recorded in a study of cytomegalovirus exposure and HLA in healthy donors. The PCR contained 60 Vbeta and 13 Jbeta primers. Repertoires were generated with immunoSEQ multiplex PCR, while TCRdb's copy carries only in-frame clones and drops some. The sample records around 85,000 clones, approximately 80% being singletons. The CDR3 is made up of 14 amino acids. CDR1 GTSNPN and CDR2 SVGIG come from the germline V gene (reference sequence). Trimming cost V 3 bases and J 4 bases, with 15 bases left between them. By sample fraction, this clone is medium-sized. The sample comprised PBMCs. This clonotype was obtained from a woman aged 45 to 65 in good health and CMV-seropositive. V and J are TRBV30 and TRBJ1-1; perhaps TRBD1 as D (6 bases). DNA of the CDR3: TGTGCCTGGAGGACCCGCGGGGGCCTCACTGAAGCTTTCTTT. Its translation is CAWRTRGGLTEAFF.